This paragraph covers one TCR beta chain sequence. Its antigen is not yet known. The entry originates in a study of cytomegalovirus exposure and HLA in healthy donors listed by TCRdb under 2017. The study in broad terms: An earlier analysis of several hundred of the donors reported about 290 Gb of sequence data and around 110 million unique TCR beta sequences from some 180 million T cells. Class I and class II HLA loci were covered by the typing at four-digit resolution. Every repertoire in the discovery cohort had been generated on one and the same sequencing platform. Typing coverage varied by locus: about 620-630 donors for A, B, C, DRB1 and DQB1; approximately 500 for DQA1; nearly 610 for DPA1; more than 450 for DPB1. Four or five DR-DQ haplotypes were handled as single units for association and clustering because linkage in the cohort was strong. The study aimed to test whether cataloging public T cell receptors could reveal signatures of past pathogen exposure. Donor age, sex, ethnicity and CMV serostatus were collected together with the repertoire data. An earlier analysis of several hundred of the donors applied high-throughput TCR beta sequencing to assess whether each TCR beta V gene segment acted as functional or pseudogenic. Rather than using new phenotypic data, the later analysis identified candidate immune exposures from TCR beta sequences and from how often those sequences occurred across donors. Among a few hundred genotyped donors of the cohort, an average of about 240,000 unique TCR beta nucleotide sequences were sequenced per donor, around 20% of them non-productive. To predict cytomegalovirus infection status, the study brought together high-throughput TCR immunosequencing, statistical association of individual TCRs with disease status, and machine learning. About 280 gigabases of sequencing data and some 85 million unique TCR sequences were included in an early release covering about 700 HLA-typed donors. A later genetic analysis used genome-wide SNP genotypes for about 60% of the roughly 670 donors, treating that subset as a discovery cohort. The genetic ancestry cluster associated with self-reported Caucasian donors included 81% of the 398 genotyped donors. To study patterns of TCR occurrence, a later analysis re-analyzed previously published TCR beta repertoires from 666 donors and added high-resolution HLA genotyping. The study used immunosequencing to profile the T cell repertoires of approximately 650 subjects and linked those repertoires to cytomegalovirus serostatus. A separate validation cohort of roughly 110 different subjects was used in addition to the 666-subject first cohort.

Library preparation employed the immunoSEQ multiplex PCR assay. The multiplex PCR relied on a mix of 60 forward primers for TCR Vbeta segments and 13 reverse primers for TCR Jbeta segments. The CDR3 region of rearranged TCR beta genes was amplified from genomic DNA by a multiplex PCR assay. On the Illumina HiSeq System, the amplified TCR beta libraries were sequenced as 87-base-pair reads. The authors processed their data as follows. Across the 600 to 700 repertoires, a later analysis counted 60 million to 90 million unique TCR beta chains, approximately 10 million of which were shared by at least two donors. A nearest-neighbor algorithm error-corrected the raw reads and collapsed the reads into unique sequences, merging closely related sequences to remove PCR and sequencing errors. V, D and J gene segments were assigned by aligning CDR3 sequences to IMGT reference sequences. For a sequence to be retained, a match of at least six nucleotides to both a V gene segment and a J gene segment was required. Rearrangements were called productive when the CDR3 lacked stop codons and stayed in frame with V and J; all others were non-productive. CDR3 was defined according to IMGT convention as the region running from the second conserved V-encoded cysteine to the conserved J-encoded phenylalanine. The earlier analysis of 450 to 750 of the donors excluded any sequence lacking an unambiguous match to a single V gene segment. An earlier analysis of a few hundred of the donors classified V segments as functional when productive rearrangements were above 56.7% and as segregating when the standard deviation between donors was above 5%. A statistical classification framework was built to diagnose cytomegalovirus status from the catalog of TCR beta chain sequences. In a later analysis, V and J genes were assigned by comparing TCR nucleotide sequences against IMGT/GENE-DB human TR gene sequences. A later analysis assigned CDR3 sequences and most-parsimonious VDJ recombination scenarios with the TCRdist pipeline. In a later analysis, each TCR beta chain was defined by its CDR3 amino acid sequence together with its V-gene family, and reads lacking a unique V-gene family were excluded. A later analysis removed roughly 590 highly shared, low-generation-probability nucleotide sequences to deal with suspected cross-contamination and a sequencing artifact. In a later analysis, a clonal expansion index was calculated for each public chain from normalized within-repertoire ranks of inferred template counts. In a later analysis, generation probabilities were computed with a VDJ recombination model fitted to out-of-frame rearrangements, and the resulting probabilities were checked against IGoR. Hypergeometric tests were used in a later analysis to score TCR-TCR, TCR-HLA and TCR-CMV co-occurrence, with a repertoire-size bias correction applied to the TCR pairs. In a later analysis, false discovery rates were estimated by permuting HLA or CMV assignments 20 times. In a later analysis, co-occurring TCRs were grouped using DBSCAN, with TCRdist sequence similarity added in when clustering inside HLA-allele-positive subsets. Co-occurrence clustering excluded repertoires with fewer than 30,000 or more than 120,000 public chains, plus five with anomalous nucleotide sharing. TCRdb holds this immuneACCESS table with in-frame rearrangements only. Some clones are missing; in checked studies, unresolved V genes explain under half, and the rest has no known cause. V, J and clone size derive from that table, while D and trimming were established from the DNA sequence. This sample's table contains more than 30,000 clones. The ten largest clones capture more than 8% of the sample.

Study-wide conclusions, independent of this receptor: Linkage disequilibrium might explain the correlated functional status among segregating V segments, but an unknown experimental factor could not be ruled out. The classifier was reported to diagnose cytomegalovirus status with high specificity and sensitivity in both the original and validation cohorts. In a later analysis, TCR association rates were found to vary across HLA loci, with the most associated TCRs seen for DRB1 alleles and the fewest for HLA-C alleles. Immune exposure information for the cohort was limited to CMV serostatus. A total of 164 TCR beta chains were listed by the study as associated with cytomegalovirus. In this cohort, only TCR beta chains were sequenced, and detectable features were limited by the absence of alpha or paired-chain data. A few of the identified cytomegalovirus-associated TCR beta chains were confirmed in vitro to be specific for cytomegalovirus antigens. Most CMV-associated TCR beta chains appeared to be HLA-restricted in a later analysis, and the HLA associations seemed to be driven largely by CMV exposure. An earlier analysis of approximately 530 of the donors showed that most TCR beta V segments appeared in productive rearrangements either about 90% or about 30% of the time, which broadly matched IMGT annotations. A group of highly shared sequence variants was considered likely to be a technical artifact of the sequencing pipeline. In a later analysis, HLA-associated TCR beta chains were found to be more clonally expanded and to have lower generation probabilities than equally common non-associated chains. HLA typing was unavailable for some donors at each locus, so association tests used only the typed subset. A further reported finding was that TCR beta sequences accurately predicted the HLA-A and HLA-B alleles for most subjects in the first cohort. Most TCR sequences were observed very rarely across donors, whereas some public TCRs were present in many individuals. Compared with the roughly 710-donor mean, donors in an Asian-associated ancestry cluster had fewer N-insertions in productive TCRs, according to a later genetic analysis. A later analysis reported that several top co-occurrence clusters appeared linked to parvovirus B19, influenza, CMV and Epstein-Barr virus. In a later analysis, some 17,000 TCR beta sequences were associated with specific HLA alleles at a false discovery rate of 0.05. Presence/absence analyses assumed roughly uniform sequencing depth across donors, an assumption that may not hold. A later genetic analysis associated a missense DCLRE1C variant with V-gene and J-gene trimming of TCR beta chains, and an independent cohort replicated the association. When HLA alleles, especially DR and DQ, strongly co-occurred, TCR associations were difficult to assign to individual alleles. The authors suggested that the approach could potentially be extended to other disease states and immunological phenotypes. Because counts were too low, some 17 rarely observed V segments, including chromosome 9 orphons, were left out of the earlier analysis of some 600 of the donors.

The cohort consisted of 670 or so healthy bone marrow donors. At the time of sampling, all cohort members were nominally healthy, though unrecorded immune exposures were likely present. The donor was CMV seropositive and belonged to the group of about 290 seropositive cohort members. A peripheral blood sample was provided by each donor, and peripheral blood mononuclear cells were used for TCR beta sequencing. Genomic DNA was extracted from the blood cell samples with the Qiagen DNeasy Blood Extraction Kit. Source material: PBMCs. The receptor was derived from a man aged 35-49 years in good health and CMV-seropositive.

The CDR3 in this case is CASSLRPREDTEAFF. The bases are TGCGCCAGCAGCTTGAGGCCCAGGGAGGACACTGAAGCTTTCTTT. The V and J genes are TRBV5-1 and TRBJ1-1, with TRBD1 perhaps the D gene, on 5 matching bases. Counted from cysteine to phenylalanine, this CDR3 has 15 amino acids. CDR3 DNA only is kept here, 45 bases in frame from base 1. CDR1 and CDR2 (SGHRS, YFSETQ) derive from the germline V gene. At the junction V is shortened by 1 base and J by 3 bases, with 13 bases in between.